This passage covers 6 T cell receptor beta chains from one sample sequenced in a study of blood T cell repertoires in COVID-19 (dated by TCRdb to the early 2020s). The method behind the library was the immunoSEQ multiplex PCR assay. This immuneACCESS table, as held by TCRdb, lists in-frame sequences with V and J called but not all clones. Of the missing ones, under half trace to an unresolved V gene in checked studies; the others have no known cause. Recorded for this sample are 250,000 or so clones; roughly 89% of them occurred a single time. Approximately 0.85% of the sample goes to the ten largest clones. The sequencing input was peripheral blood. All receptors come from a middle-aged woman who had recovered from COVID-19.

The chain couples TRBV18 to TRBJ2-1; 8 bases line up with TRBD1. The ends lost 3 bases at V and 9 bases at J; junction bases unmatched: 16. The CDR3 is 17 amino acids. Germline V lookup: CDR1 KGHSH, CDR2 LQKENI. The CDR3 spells CASSPDSRGQGSREQFF. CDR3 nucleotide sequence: TGTGCCAGCTCACCTGACAGTCGAGGACAGGGATCCCGTGAGCAGTTCTTC.

Written as DNA, the CDR3 is TGTGCCAGCAGTGGGACACCGGGACACTCTGGAAACACCATATATTTT. Translating it yields CASSGTPGHSGNTIYF. The rearrangement uses TRBV2 and TRBJ1-3; weak D call: TRBD1 (6 bases). The CDR3 is 16 amino acids. Per germline, CDR1 SNHLY and CDR2 FYNNEI. V shed 4 bases and J shed 0 bases, with 13 bases lying between them.

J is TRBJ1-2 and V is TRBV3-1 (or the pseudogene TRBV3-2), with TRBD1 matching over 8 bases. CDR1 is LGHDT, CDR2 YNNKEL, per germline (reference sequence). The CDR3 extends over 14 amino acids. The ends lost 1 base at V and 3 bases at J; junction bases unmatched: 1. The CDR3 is CASSQARGHYGYTF. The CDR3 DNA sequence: TGTGCCAGCAGCCAAGCCAGGGGGCACTATGGCTACACCTTC.

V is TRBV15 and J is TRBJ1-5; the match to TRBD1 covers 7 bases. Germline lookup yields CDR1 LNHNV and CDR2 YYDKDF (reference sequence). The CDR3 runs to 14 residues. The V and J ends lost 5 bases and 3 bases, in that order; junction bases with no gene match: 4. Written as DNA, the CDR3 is TGTGCCACCAGCCATGACAGGGACAATCAGCCCCAGCATTTT. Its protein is CATSHDRDNQPQHF.

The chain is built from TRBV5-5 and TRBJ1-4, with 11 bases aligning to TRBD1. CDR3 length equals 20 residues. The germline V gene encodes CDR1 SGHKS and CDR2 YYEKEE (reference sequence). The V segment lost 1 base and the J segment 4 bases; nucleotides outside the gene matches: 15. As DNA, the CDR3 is TGTGCCAGCAGCTTGAGGGCCCCCGGGACAGGGGGGAAAGTTAATGAAAAACTGTTTTTT. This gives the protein CASSLRAPGTGGKVNEKLFF. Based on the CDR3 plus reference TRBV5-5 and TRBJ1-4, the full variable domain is DAGVTQSPTHLIKTRGQQVTLRCSPISGHKSVSWYQQVLGQGPQFIFQYYEKEERGRGNFPDRFSARQFPNYSSELNVNALLLGDSALYLCASSLRAPGTGGKVNEKLFFGSGTQLSVL.

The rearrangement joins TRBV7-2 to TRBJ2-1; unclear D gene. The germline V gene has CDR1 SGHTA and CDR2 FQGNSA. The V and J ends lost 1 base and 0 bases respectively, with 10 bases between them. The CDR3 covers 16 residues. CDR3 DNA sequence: TGTGCCAGCAGCTTAGTGGCGGCGAGCTCCTACAATGAGCAGTTCTTC. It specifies CASSLVAASSYNEQFF.